The next 25 T cell receptor beta chains were all read from a single sample in a study of metastatic and nonmetastatic thyroid tumors. With MiXCR, TCRdb reprocessed the PCR reads. The sample has approximately 30,000 clones, 20% to 30% seen once. Among the patients, none had received any treatment before thyroid surgery. The specimen was blood. These receptor sequences come from a female donor with papillary thyroid cancer or a benign thyroid nodule (not recorded which). Some clones in this sample may be carry-over from other donors' samples.

The chain recombines TRBV20-1 with TRBJ1-5; the D gene is possibly TRBD1 (5 bases). The V end was cut by 2 bases, the J end by 0 bases, with 8 bases between. This CDR3 is 14 amino acids long. CDR1 and CDR2 from the germline V gene are DFQATT and SNEGSKA (reference sequence). This CDR3 is CSARRGSSNQPQHF. CDR3 in DNA: TGCAGTGCTAGACGGGGGAGTAGCAATCAGCCCCAGCATTTT.

This clone was observed once. The chain employs TRBV20-1 and TRBJ2-7; 9 bases map to TRBD2. Germline CDR1 and CDR2: DFQATT and SNEGSKA (reference sequence). The V gene end was trimmed by 3 bases and the J gene end by 6 bases; junction bases not matched to a gene: 12. This CDR3 is built from 15 residues. CDR3 nucleotides: TGCAGTGCTAGGGATACTAGCGGGCTAGGTAGCGAGCAGTACTTC. Protein: CSARDTSGLGSEQYF.

The chain uses TRBV20-1 and TRBJ2-7; 10 nucleotides align to TRBD2. The CDR3 has 11 residues. Germline lookup yields CDR1 DFQATT and CDR2 SNEGSKA (reference sequence). The CDR3, as DNA: TGCGGTTCTAGCGGGAGTTACGAGCAGTACTTC. This sequence encodes CGSSGSYEQYF.

Relative to its sample, this clone is medium-sized (0.01 to 0.1%). The chain links TRBV7-2 to TRBJ1-6, with 7 bases lining up with TRBD1. J lost 7 bases, V lost 5 bases, and 8 bases had no gene match. The CDR3 has 15 amino acids. CDR1 SGHTA and CDR2 FQGNSA come from the germline V gene. Written as DNA, the CDR3 is TGTGCCAGCAGCCTAGACAGGGTGAGCAATTCACCCCTCCACTTT. This gives the protein CASSLDRVSNSPLHF.

This clone has ten or more counts. The same CDR3 also results from other DNA sequences found in this sample. CDR3 residues: CASSSMHGGDAFF. The DNA of the CDR3 is TGTGCCAGCAGCTCCATGCACGGGGGGGATGCTTTCTTT. The V call is TRBV13, the J call TRBJ1-1; D may be TRBD1 (5 bases). V lost 4 bases and J lost 11, with 17 bases in between. The CDR3 contains 13 residues. The germline V gene has CDR1 PRHDT and CDR2 FYEKMQ (reference sequence).

A remark on this clone: The conserved closing phenylalanine or tryptophan is absent in this CDR3, likely reflecting a read error. This chain uses TRBV28 with TRBJ2-6; D possibly matches TRBD1 or TRBD2 (5 bases each). CDR3 length: 20 residues. The germline gives CDR1 MDHEN, CDR2 SYDVKM. V was cut by 4 bases and J by 0 bases, with 22 bases left in between. CDR3 DNA: TGTGCCAGCAGTTGGCGGTCCGGGAAAGGGGCTGTCTCTGGGGCCAACGTCCTGACTTTA. Translated, it gives CASSWRSGKGAVSGANVLTL.

Notes on this clone: A much larger clone sits a single nucleotide away, making a read error possible. This chain connects TRBV5-4 to TRBJ2-7; possible D gene TRBD1, 6 bases. Germline V gene data show CDR1 as SGHNT and CDR2 as YYREEE (reference sequence). This CDR3 has 13 residues. With 6 bases removed from V and 6 bases from J, the gap between germline ends came to 16 bases. This CDR3 is CASISGHGVEQYF. For the CDR3, the DNA is TGTGCCAGCATCTCGGGACATGGAGTCGAGCAGTACTTC.

This clone was seen a few times. This chain uses TRBV10-1 with TRBJ2-3; no definite D call. The CDR3 has 13 amino acids. V lost 5 bases to trimming and J lost 2 bases, with 8 bases between them. Germline V gene data show CDR1 as WNHNN and CDR2 as SYGVQD (reference sequence). CDR3 bases: TGCGCCAGCAGTTCTTCTATCACAGATACGCAGTATTTT. It specifies CASSSSITDTQYF.

By share, this clone counts as medium-sized. The chain joins TRBV2 to TRBJ1-2; unclear D gene. CDR3 size: 11 residues. V was trimmed by 3 bases and J by 3 bases, leaving 2 bases between them. The V gene's germline CDR1 is SNHLY and CDR2 FYNNEI. The CDR3 reads CASSDDYGYTF. The CDR3 DNA follows: TGTGCCAGCAGTGACGACTATGGCTACACCTTC.

The sample holds a few counts of this clone. V and J are TRBV6-2 or TRBV6-3 and TRBJ2-7; TRBD1 might be the D (7 bases). Germline V gives CDR1 MNHEY, CDR2 SVGEGT. Trimming cost V 5 bases and J 7 bases, with 18 bases left between them. CDR3 length: 14 amino acids. In nucleotides, the CDR3 is TGTGCCAGCAGTCACAGGGGACTCGCCCCGGAGCAGTACTTC. It yields the protein CASSHRGLAPEQYF.

The V call is TRBV19, the J call TRBJ2-6, with 7 bases matching TRBD1. V shed 7 bases and J 1 base; nucleotides not matched to a gene: 7. Germline V CDR1 and CDR2: LNHDA, SQIVND (reference sequence). This CDR3 has 16 amino acids. The chain's CDR3 is CASTTTGTSGANVLTF. CDR3 DNA sequence: TGTGCCAGTACCACGACAGGGACGTCTGGGGCCAACGTCCTGACTTTC.

This clone was detected ten times or more. V gene TRBV4-2 combines with J gene TRBJ2-1; D is perhaps TRBD2 (6 bases). This CDR3 has 16 amino acids. The ends were cut back, 0 bases at V and 4 bases at J, with 13 bases in the middle. Germline lookup yields CDR1 LGHNA and CDR2 YNFKEQ. CDR3 protein: CASSQDGGGAYNEQFF. CDR3 nucleotides: TGTGCCAGCAGCCAAGATGGCGGAGGGGCTTACAATGAGCAGTTCTTC.

This clone was picked up many times. The chain employs TRBV24-1 and TRBJ2-3, with 8 bases matching TRBD1. The germline V gene encodes CDR1 KGHDR and CDR2 SFDVKD. V dropped 4 bases and J dropped 1; count of bases not matched to a gene: 3. The CDR3 spans 15 residues. The CDR3 DNA is TGTGCCACCAGTGACGGACAGGGAGGCACAGATACGCAGTATTTT. Translated, it gives CATSDGQGGTDTQYF.

At least ten counts were recorded for this clone. A read error is possible here, since a much larger clone lies one base away. Other DNA sequences in this sample translate to the same CDR3. The CDR3 DNA reads TGTGCCTGGGGCCAAAATAGCAATCGGCCCCAGCATTTT. Its translation is CAWGQNSNRPQHF. V is TRBV30 and J is TRBJ1-5, with no clear D. The germline CDR1 and CDR2 sequences are GTSNPN and SVGIG (reference sequence). The CDR3 consists of 13 residues.

This clone is labeled medium-sized. The J gene is TRBJ2-7, the V gene TRBV6-1; D is unclear. Germline V gene data show CDR1 as MNHNS and CDR2 as SASEGT. This CDR3 comprises 12 residues. Trimming stripped 5 bases from V and 4 bases from J, with 9 bases between. CDR3 sequence reads: CASSQRDYEQYF. The CDR3 region has the DNA TGTGCCAGCAGTCAAAGGGATTACGAGCAGTACTTC.

At least ten counts were recorded for this clone. The junction departs from the called germline gene at one end, perhaps through a read error. This chain connects TRBV2 to TRBJ1-1, with TRBD1 as a possible D gene (6 bases). From germline, CDR1 is SNHLY and CDR2 FYNNEI. This CDR3 spans 8 amino acids. The CDR3 coding sequence is TGTGCCAGCAGGGCAGGGGTCTTT. This sequence encodes CASRAGVF.

The rearrangement joins TRBV6-2 or TRBV6-3 to TRBJ2-3, with 8 bases fitting TRBD2. V dropped 6 bases and J dropped 7; count of bases not matched to a gene: 24. The CDR3 runs to 19 residues. The V gene's germline CDR1 is MNHEY and CDR2 SVGEGT. As DNA, the CDR3 is TGTGCCAGCAGACCCGGGATAGCGGGATTGCTATTGCAGAAATATACGCAGTATTTT. Its protein product is CASRPGIAGLLLQKYTQYF.

This clone was recorded at least ten times. The rearrangement links TRBV11-3 to TRBJ2-5; D uncertain. Germline V gene sequence: CDR1 SGHNT, CDR2 YENEEA. CDR3 length: 12 residues. The V gene lost 3 bases and the J gene lost 3 bases, with 5 bases spanning the gap. The CDR3 region is CASSLEKETQYF. CDR3 nucleotides: TGTGCCAGCAGCTTGGAGAAAGAGACCCAGTACTTC.

The table lists this clone with many counts. The V gene is TRBV24-1, the J gene TRBJ2-3, with D maybe TRBD2 (6 bases). V shed 0 bases and J shed 4 bases, with 13 bases lying between them. The V gene's germline CDR1 is KGHDR and CDR2 SFDVKD. This CDR3 has 16 residues. The CDR3 DNA follows: TGTGCCACCAGTGATTTGCTGAGCGGGTCAGCAGATACGCAGTATTTT. Translation: CATSDLLSGSADTQYF.

The chain recombines TRBV7-8 with TRBJ1-1; D unresolved. V lost 2 bases, J lost 0 bases, and 7 bases lay in between. This CDR3 region has 14 residues. Germline CDR1 SGHVS, CDR2 FQNEAQ. Written as DNA, the CDR3 is TGTGCCAGCAGCTTACTGGGGATGAACACTGAAGCTTTCTTT. This sequence encodes CASSLLGMNTEAFF.

This clone was counted many times. V usage is TRBV30 and J usage is TRBJ2-5, with D possibly TRBD2 on 6 matching bases. CDR1 is GTSNPN, CDR2 SVGIG, per germline (reference sequence). CDR3 size: 15 residues. Trimming cost V 2 bases and J 5 bases, with 18 bases left between them. CDR3 coding DNA: TGTGCCTGGAGTAGCCGGGACTCGGTAAGGGAGACCCAGTACTTC. Its protein product is CAWSSRDSVRETQYF.

This clone was detected ten times or more. The gene calls are TRBV5-8 and TRBJ1-1, with TRBD1 matching 7 bases. CDR3 length equals 16 residues. Germline CDR1 is SGHTS and CDR2 is YDEGEE. J lost 4 bases, V lost 0 bases, and 9 bases had no gene match. The CDR3 loop is CASSLVPTGSGTEAFF. The CDR3 bases are TGTGCCAGCAGCTTGGTTCCGACAGGGTCGGGCACTGAAGCTTTCTTT.

This clone has at least ten counts. The chain combines TRBV14 with TRBJ2-5; D remains ambiguous. V lost 0 bases to trimming and J lost 1 base, with 6 bases between them. Germline V gene sequence: CDR1 SGHDN, CDR2 FVKESK. This CDR3 contains 14 residues. The CDR3 region is CASSQEMGQETQYF. The CDR3 DNA follows: TGTGCCAGCAGCCAAGAGATGGGCCAAGAGACCCAGTACTTC.

V and J are TRBV20-1 and TRBJ1-2; the D is unclear. The CDR3 extends over 13 amino acids. CDR1 and CDR2 (germline): DFQATT, SNEGSKA (reference sequence). The V gene lost 6 bases and the J gene lost 4 bases, with 15 bases spanning the gap. For the CDR3, the DNA is TGCAGTGCAGTAGTAAGGGAGCCCTATGGCTACACCTTC. As protein: CSAVVREPYGYTF.

The sample holds many counts of this clone. The chain recombines TRBV2 with TRBJ2-7; TRBD2 is a possible D gene (6 bases). The V gene lost 7 bases and the J gene lost 0 bases, with 13 bases spanning the gap. In germline, CDR1 is SNHLY, CDR2 FYNNEI. The CDR3 has 14 residues. The CDR3: CASIRTTSSYEQYF. The CDR3 DNA reads as TGTGCCAGCATTCGTACGACTAGCTCCTACGAGCAGTACTTC. The full variable domain, rest sourced from reference TRBV2 and TRBJ2-7, is EPEVTQTPSHQVTQMGQEVILRCVPISNHLYFYWYRQILGQKVEFLVSFYNNEISEKSEIFDDQFSVERPDGSNFTLKIRSTKLEDSAMYFCASIRTTSSYEQYFGPGTRLTVT.